A selection of T cell receptor beta chains follows, all from one sample in a study of regulatory T cells in long-lasting Graves disease. MiXCR, run by TCRdb on the multiplex PCR reads, gives a single entry per CDR3 protein. The sample records more than 450,000 distinct CDR3 sequences, approximately 12% being singletons. These same data were also listed under a study on T cells in Graves' hyperthyroidism and ophthalmopathy.

Specimen: peripheral blood mononuclear cells (PBMCs), collected at new diagnosis, from a patient treated with antithyroid drugs. The origin of the receptors is a woman aged 30 to 39 with Graves disease. CDR3s include the opening cysteine and the closing phenylalanine or tryptophan.

V gene	CDR3 protein
TRBV6-2/TRBV6-3	CASSYFPGQGADEQYF
TRBV10-3	CAISESKGDPEAFF
TRBV30	CAWSHRQGSGNQPQHF
TRBV7-9	CASSLLGGPVGWDEQFF
TRBV7-2	CASSDRSGNTIYF
TRBV12-3/TRBV12-4	CASSFSAGIAVGYTF
TRBV12-3/TRBV12-4	CASSFGYSTDTQYF
TRBV19	CASKRSLDEAFF
TRBV7-9	CASRPRTGANTGELFF
TRBV15	CATSRESRDTRPETQYF
TRBV5-6	CASSSGLGNPLMNTGELFF
TRBV12-3/TRBV12-4	CASSIARQGAADTQYF
TRBV19	CASSIGLTGELFF
TRBV18	CASSPGAGNEKLFF
TRBV9	CASSTGHSTDTQYF
TRBV7-9	CASSLFAQWSATDTQYF
TRBV9	CASSIGLYGYTF
TRBV20-1	CSARTTIGVVYNEQFF
TRBV4-2	CASSQGGRDTQYF
TRBV7-2	CASSQGRGDTQYF
TRBV20-1	CSARTAGSNYGYTF
TRBV7-8	CASSLDDGRAIEPEQFF
TRBV28	CASTKQVNTEAFF
TRBV6-5	CASSYGQGGYEQYF
TRBV4-1	CASSQGGFGNSPLHF
TRBV7-2	CASSSRVPTYNEQFF
TRBV7-9	CASSFPNTEAFF
TRBV7-9	CASSRTTRPHNEQFF
TRBV19	CASSIPGQGMGGYTF
TRBV30	CAWSFDGRGEQYF
TRBV30	CAWSTAGGNGPQHF
TRBV7-2	CASSPRRGWSETQYF
TRBV6-1	CASSPDRGRGNEQFF
TRBV7-2	CASSWLGGTEAFF
TRBV7-9	CASSLTSGSAYNEQFF
TRBV7-9	CASSLAGWQGAYEQYF
TRBV7-9	CASSPRTGGTEAFF
TRBV6-2/TRBV6-3	CASGTGVGYTF
TRBV6-5	CASSYGGTGAYEQYF
TRBV7-2	CASSLGGTRNEQFF
TRBV7-9	CASSLIPGLADNEQFF
TRBV4-1	CASSHPTGGDYGYTF
TRBV4-1	CASSRQGGSGNTIYF
TRBV18	CASSEGQVFETQYF
TRBV7-9	CASSTRTGESYEQYF
TRBV5-4	CASSFWGSEAHVLYGYTF
TRBV5-1	CASSLSARAGEAFF
TRBV5-1	CASSRKLAGDSDTQYF
TRBV20-1	CSATPMGLKETQYF
TRBV19	CASSSNSYGYTF
TRBV9	CASSVDQAYTEAFF
TRBV7-9	CASSWEQESNQPQHF
TRBV28	CASRPTQGSTGGRSGNTIYF
TRBV30	CAWSVQGGSTEAFF
TRBV29-1	CSVGHLGNEQFF
TRBV27	CASSGHRDYNEQFF
TRBV12-5	CASGLVPGNYGYTF
TRBV27	CASSLSRWPATNEKLFF
TRBV3-1	CASSQSRNYGYTF
TRBV27	CASSDNGQGGYEQYF